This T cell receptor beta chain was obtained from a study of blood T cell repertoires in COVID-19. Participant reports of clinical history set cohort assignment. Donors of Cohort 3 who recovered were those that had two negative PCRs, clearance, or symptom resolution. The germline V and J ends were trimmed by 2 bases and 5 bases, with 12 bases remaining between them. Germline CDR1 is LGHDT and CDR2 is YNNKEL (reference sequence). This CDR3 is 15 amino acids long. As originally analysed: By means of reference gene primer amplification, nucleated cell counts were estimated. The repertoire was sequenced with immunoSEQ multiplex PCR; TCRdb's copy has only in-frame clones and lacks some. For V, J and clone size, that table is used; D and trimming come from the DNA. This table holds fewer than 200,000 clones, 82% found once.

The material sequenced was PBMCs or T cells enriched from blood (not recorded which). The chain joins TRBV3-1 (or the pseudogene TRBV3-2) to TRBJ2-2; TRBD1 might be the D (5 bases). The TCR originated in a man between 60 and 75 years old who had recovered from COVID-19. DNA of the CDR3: TGTGCCAGCAGCCAAAATCAGGGTTGGACCGGGGAGCTGTTTTTT. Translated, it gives CASSQNQGWTGELFF.